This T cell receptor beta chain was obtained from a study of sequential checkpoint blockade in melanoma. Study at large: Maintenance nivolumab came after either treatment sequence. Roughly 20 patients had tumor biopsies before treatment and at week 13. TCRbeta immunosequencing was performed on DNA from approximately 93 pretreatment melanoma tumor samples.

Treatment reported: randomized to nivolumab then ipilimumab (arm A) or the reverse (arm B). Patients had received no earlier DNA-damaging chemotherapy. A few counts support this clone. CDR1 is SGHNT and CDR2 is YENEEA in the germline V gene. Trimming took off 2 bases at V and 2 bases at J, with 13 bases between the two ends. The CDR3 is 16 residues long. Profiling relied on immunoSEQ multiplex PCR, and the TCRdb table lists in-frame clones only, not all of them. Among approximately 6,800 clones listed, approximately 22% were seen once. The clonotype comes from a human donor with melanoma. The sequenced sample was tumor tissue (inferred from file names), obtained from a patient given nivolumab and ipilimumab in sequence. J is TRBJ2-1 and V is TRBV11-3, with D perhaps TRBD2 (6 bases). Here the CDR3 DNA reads TGTGCCAGCAGCTTATTACTAGCCCCTCCCTACAATGAGCAGTTCTTC. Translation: CASSLLLAPPYNEQFF.